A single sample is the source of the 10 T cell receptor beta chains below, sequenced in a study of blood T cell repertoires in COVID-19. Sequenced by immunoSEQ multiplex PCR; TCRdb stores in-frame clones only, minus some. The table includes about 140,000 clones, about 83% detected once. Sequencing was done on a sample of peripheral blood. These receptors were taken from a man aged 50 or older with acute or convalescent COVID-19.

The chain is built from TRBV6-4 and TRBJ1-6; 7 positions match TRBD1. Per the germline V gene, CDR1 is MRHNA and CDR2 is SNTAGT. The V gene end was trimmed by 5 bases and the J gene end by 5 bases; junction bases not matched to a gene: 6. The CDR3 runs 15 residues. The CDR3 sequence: CASSMTGNDNSPLHF. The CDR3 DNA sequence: TGTGCCAGCAGTATGACAGGGAATGATAATTCACCCCTCCACTTT.

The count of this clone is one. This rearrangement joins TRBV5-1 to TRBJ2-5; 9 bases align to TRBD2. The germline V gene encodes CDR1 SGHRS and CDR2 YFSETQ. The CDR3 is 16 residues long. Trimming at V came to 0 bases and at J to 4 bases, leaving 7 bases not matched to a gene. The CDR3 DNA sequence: TGCGCCAGCAGCTTGGTGGCGGGGGGGGATCGAGAGACCCAGTACTTC. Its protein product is CASSLVAGGDRETQYF.

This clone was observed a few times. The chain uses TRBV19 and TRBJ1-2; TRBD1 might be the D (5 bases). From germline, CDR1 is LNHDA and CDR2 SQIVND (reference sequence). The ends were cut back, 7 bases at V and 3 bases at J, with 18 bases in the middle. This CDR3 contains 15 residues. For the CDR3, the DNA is TGTGCCAGTAATTACCAGGGTCGTTTAGACTATGGCTACACCTTC. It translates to CASNYQGRLDYGYTF.

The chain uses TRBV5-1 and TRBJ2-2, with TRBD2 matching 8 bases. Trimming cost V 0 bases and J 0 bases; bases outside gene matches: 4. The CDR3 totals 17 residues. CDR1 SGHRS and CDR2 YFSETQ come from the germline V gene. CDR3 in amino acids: CASSLEAGGANTGELFF. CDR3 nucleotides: TGCGCCAGCAGCTTGGAGGCGGGGGGCGCGAACACCGGGGAGCTGTTTTTT.

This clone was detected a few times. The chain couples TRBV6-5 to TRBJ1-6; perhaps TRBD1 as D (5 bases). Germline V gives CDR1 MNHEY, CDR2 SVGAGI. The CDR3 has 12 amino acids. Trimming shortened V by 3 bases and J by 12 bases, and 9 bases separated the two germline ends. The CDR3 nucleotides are TGTGCCAGCAGTTATAAGGGGCGACCCCTCCACTTT. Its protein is CASSYKGRPLHF.

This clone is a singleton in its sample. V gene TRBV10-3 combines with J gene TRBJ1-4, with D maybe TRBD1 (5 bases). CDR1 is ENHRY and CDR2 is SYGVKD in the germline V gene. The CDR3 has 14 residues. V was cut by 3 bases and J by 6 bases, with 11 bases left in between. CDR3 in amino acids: CAISEQEIDEKLFF. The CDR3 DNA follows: TGTGCCATCAGTGAACAGGAAATAGATGAAAAACTGTTTTTT.

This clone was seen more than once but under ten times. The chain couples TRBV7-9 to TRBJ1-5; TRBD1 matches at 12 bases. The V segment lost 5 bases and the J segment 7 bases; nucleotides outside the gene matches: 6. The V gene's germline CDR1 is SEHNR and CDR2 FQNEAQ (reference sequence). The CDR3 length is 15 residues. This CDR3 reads CASSGPGTGGQPQHF. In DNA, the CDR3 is TGTGCCAGCAGCGGACCCGGGACAGGGGGCCAGCCCCAGCATTTT.

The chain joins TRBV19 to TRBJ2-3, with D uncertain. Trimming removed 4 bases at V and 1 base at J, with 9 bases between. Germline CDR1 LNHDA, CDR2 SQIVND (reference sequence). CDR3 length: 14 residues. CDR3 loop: CASSKASGTDTQYF. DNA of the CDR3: TGTGCCAGTAGTAAGGCCAGCGGCACAGATACGCAGTATTTT.

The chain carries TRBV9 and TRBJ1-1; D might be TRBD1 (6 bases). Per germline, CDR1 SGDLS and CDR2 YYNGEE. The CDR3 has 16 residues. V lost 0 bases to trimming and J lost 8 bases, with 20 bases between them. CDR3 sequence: CASSVGQASNALEAFF. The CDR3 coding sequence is TGTGCCAGCAGCGTAGGACAGGCTTCTAACGCCCTCGAAGCTTTCTTT.

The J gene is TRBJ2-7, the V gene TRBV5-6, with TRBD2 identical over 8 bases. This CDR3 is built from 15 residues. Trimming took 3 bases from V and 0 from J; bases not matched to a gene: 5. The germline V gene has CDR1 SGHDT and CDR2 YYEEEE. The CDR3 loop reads CASSSGTRSSYEQYF. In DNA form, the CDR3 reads TGTGCCAGCAGCTCAGGGACTAGAAGCTCCTACGAGCAGTACTTC.